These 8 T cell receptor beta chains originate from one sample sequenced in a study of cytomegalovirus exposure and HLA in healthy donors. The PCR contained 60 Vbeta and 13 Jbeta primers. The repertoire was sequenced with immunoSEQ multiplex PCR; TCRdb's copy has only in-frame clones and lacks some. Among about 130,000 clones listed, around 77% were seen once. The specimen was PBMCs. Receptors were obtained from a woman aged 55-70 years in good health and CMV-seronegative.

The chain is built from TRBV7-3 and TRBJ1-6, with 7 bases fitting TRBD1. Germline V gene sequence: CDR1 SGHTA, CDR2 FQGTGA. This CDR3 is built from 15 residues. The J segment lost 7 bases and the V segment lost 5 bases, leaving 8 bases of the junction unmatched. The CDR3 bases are TGTGCCAGCAGCCGAATCCGGGACAGAAATTCACCCCTCCACTTT. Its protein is CASSRIRDRNSPLHF.

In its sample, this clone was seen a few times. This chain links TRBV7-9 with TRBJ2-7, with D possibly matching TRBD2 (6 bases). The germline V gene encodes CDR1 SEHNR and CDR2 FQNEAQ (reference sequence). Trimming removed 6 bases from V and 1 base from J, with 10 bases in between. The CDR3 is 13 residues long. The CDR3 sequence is CASRNRESYEQYF. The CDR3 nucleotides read TGTGCCAGCAGAAACCGGGAGTCCTACGAGCAGTACTTC.

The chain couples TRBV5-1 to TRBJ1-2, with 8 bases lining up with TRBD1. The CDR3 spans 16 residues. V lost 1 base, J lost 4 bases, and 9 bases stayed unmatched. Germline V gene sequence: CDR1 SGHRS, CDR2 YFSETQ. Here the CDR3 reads CASSLTPGQGAYGYTF. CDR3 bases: TGCGCCAGCAGCTTGACGCCAGGACAGGGTGCCTATGGCTACACCTTC. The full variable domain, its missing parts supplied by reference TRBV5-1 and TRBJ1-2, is KAGVTQTPRYLIKTRGQQVTLSCSPISGHRSVSWYQQTPGQGLQFLFEYFSETQRNKGNFPGRFSGRQFSNSRSEMNVSTLELGDSALYLCASSLTPGQGAYGYTFGSGTRLTVV.

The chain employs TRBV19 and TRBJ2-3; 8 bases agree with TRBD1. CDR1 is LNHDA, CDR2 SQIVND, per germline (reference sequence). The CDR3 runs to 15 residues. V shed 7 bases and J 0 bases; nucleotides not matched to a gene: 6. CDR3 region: CASTSGQVSTDTQYF. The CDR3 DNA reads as TGTGCCAGTACCTCGGGACAGGTTAGCACAGATACGCAGTATTTT. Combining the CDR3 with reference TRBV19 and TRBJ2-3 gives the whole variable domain DGGITQSPKYLFRKEGQNVTLSCEQNLNHDAMYWYRQDPGQGLRLIYYSQIVNDFQKGDIAEGYSVSREKKESFPLTVTSAQKNPTAFYLCASTSGQVSTDTQYFGPGTRLTVL.

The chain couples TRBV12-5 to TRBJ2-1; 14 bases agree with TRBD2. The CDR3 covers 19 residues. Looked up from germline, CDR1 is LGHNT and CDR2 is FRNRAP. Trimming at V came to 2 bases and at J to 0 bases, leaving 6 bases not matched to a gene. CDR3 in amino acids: CASGLFGLAGGSSYNEQFF. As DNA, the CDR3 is TGTGCTAGTGGTTTGTTCGGACTAGCGGGAGGAAGCTCCTACAATGAGCAGTTCTTC.

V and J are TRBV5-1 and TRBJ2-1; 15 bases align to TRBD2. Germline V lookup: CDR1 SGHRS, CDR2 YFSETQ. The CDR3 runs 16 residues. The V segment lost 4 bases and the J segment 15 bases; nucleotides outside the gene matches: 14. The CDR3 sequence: CASSPGLAGGTIRAFF. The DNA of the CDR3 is TGCGCCAGCAGCCCCGGACTAGCGGGAGGGACGATCAGGGCGTTCTTC.

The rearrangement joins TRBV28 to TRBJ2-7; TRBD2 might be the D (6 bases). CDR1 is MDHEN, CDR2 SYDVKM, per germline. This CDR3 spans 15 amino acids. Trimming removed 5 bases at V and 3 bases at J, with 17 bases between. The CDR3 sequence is CASSQPGLLGYEQYF. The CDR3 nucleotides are TGTGCCAGCAGTCAACCCGGACTACTGGGCTACGAGCAGTACTTC.

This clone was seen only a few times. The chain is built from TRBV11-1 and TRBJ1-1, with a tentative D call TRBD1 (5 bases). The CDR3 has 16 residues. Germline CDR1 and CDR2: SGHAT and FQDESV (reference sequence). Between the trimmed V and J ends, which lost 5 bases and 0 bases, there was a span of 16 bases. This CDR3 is CASSQGAVSMNTEAFF. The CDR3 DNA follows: TGTGCCAGCAGCCAAGGGGCAGTAAGCATGAACACTGAAGCTTTCTTT.